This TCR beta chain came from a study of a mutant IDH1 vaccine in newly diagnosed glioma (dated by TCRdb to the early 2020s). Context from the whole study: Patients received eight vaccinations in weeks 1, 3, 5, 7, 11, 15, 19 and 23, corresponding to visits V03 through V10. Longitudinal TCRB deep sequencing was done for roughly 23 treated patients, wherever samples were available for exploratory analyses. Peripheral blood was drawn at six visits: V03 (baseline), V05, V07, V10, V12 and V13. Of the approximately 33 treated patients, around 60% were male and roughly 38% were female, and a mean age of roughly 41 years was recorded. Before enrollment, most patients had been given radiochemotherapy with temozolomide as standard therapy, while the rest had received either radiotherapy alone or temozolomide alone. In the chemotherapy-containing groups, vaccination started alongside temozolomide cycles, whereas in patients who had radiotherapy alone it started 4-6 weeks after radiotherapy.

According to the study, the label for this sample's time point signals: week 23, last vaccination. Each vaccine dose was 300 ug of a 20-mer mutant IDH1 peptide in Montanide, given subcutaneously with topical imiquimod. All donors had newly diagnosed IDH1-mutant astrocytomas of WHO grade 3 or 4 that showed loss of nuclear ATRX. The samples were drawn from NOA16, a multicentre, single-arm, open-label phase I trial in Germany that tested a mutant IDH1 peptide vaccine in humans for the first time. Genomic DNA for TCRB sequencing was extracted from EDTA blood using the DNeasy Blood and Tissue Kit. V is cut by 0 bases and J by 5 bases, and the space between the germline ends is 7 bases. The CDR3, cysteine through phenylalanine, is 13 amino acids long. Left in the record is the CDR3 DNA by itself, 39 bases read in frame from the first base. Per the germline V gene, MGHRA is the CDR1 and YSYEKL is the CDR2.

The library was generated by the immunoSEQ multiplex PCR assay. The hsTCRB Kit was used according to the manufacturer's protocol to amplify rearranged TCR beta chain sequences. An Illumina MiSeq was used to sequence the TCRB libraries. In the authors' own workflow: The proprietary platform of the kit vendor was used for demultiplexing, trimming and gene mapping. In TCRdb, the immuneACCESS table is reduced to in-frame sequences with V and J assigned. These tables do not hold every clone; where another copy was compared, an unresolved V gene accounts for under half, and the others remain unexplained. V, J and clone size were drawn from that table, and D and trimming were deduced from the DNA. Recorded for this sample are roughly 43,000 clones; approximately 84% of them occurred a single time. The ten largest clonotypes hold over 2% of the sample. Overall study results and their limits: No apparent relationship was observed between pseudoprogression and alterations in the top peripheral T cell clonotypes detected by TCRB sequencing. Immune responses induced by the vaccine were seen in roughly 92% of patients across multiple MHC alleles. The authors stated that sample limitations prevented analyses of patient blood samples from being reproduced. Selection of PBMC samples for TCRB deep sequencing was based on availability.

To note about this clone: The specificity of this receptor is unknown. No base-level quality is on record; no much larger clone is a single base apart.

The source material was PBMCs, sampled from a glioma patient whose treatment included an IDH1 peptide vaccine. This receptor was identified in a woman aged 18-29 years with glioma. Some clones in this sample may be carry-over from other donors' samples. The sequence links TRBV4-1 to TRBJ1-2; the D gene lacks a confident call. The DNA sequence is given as TGCGCCAGCAGCCAAGATAACAGATATGGCTACACCTTC. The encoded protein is CASSQDNRYGYTF.